Below, one T cell receptor (beta chain) is given with its context. No antigen is known for it. The authors ran a second PCR of roughly 6 to 12 cycles using a sample-barcoded 5' primer and a J-beta primer mix. Template switching added a 12-random-nucleotide identifier to every cDNA molecule. TCRdb reanalysed the 5' RACE reads using MiXCR and keeps one entry per CDR3 protein. The data hold about 2 million distinct CDR3 sequences, with approximately 50% observed a single time. The CDR3 has 15 residues. CDR1 SGHRS and CDR2 YFSETQ come from the germline V gene. J was trimmed by 5 bases and V by 2 bases; bases with no gene match: 1. Russia was home to the donors, healthy Caucasian individuals aged about 6 to 90. These data belong to a study of blood T cells in healthy people across ages. Regarding the study as a whole: Estimates based on one million T cells were treated as lower bounds. In older individuals, TCR beta diversity per million T cells was lower, falling roughly linearly with age.

The V gene is TRBV5-1, the J gene TRBJ1-6; 10 positions match TRBD1. This TCR was sampled from a woman between 35 and 50 years old in good health. Sequencing was carried out using blood. In nucleotides, the CDR3 is TGCGCCAGCAGCTTCGGACAGGGGGATAATTCACCCCTCCACTTT. Its protein product is CASSFGQGDNSPLHF. The full variable domain, completed using reference TRBV5-1 and TRBJ1-6, is KAGVTQTPRYLIKTRGQQVTLSCSPISGHRSVSWYQQTPGQGLQFLFEYFSETQRNKGNFPGRFSGRQFSNSRSEMNVSTLELGDSALYLCASSFGQGDNSPLHFGNGTRLTVT.